This T cell receptor (beta chain) was sequenced for a study of PD-1 blockade in mismatch repair-deficient tumors. Study-wide results and limits: After pembrolizumab, tumor-resident clones rose rapidly, then generally contracted before radiologic responses.

Comments on this clone: Its antigen is unidentified.

Trimming cost V 3 bases and J 4 bases, with 15 bases left between them. Germline-derived CDR1 and CDR2 are SEHNR and FQNEAQ (reference sequence). The CDR3 runs 15 residues. Repertoires were generated with immunoSEQ multiplex PCR, while TCRdb's copy carries only in-frame clones and drops some. This sample has approximately 110,000 clones; 65% to 80% occur once, and the top ten carry about 4.5%. Mismatch repair deficiency was confirmed in all patients, by PCR or immunohistochemistry. TCRs were sequenced from three patients responding to pembrolizumab. Sample: peripheral blood, taken approximately 14 months after starting pembrolizumab. This TCR was sampled from an adult with mismatch repair-deficient cancer. This chain uses TRBV7-9 with TRBJ2-5, with D possibly being TRBD2 (7 bases). The CDR3 loop is CASSLGGTPGETQYF. In nucleotides, the CDR3 is TGTGCCAGCAGCTTGGGGGGGACACCCGGAGAGACCCAGTACTTC.